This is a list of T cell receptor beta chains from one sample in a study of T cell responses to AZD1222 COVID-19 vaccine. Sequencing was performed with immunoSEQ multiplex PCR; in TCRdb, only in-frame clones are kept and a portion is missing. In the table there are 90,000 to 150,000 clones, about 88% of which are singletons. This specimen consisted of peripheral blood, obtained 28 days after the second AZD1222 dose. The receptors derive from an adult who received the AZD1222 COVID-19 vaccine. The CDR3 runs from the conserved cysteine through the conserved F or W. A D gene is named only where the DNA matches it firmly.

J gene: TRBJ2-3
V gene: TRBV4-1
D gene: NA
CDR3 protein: CASSQDKGTGTDTQYF
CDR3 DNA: TGCGCCAGCAGCCAAGATAAGGGGACTGGCACAGATACGCAGTATTTT

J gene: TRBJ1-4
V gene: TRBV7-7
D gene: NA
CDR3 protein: CASSQDGGEKLFF
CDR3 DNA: TGTGCTAGCAGCCAGGACGGGGGCGAAAAACTGTTTTTT

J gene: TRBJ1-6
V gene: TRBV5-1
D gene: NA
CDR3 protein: CASSQSGNSPLHF
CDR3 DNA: TGCGCCAGCAGCCAATCAGGGAATTCACCCCTCCACTTT

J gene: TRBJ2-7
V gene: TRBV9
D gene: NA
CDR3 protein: CAMEAGHYEQYF
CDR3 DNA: TGTGCCATGGAAGCGGGACACTACGAGCAGTACTTC

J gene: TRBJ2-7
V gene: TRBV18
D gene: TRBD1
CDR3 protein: CASSPQTGSPSYEQYF
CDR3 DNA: TGTGCCAGCTCACCCCAGACAGGGTCGCCCTCCTACGAGCAGTACTTC

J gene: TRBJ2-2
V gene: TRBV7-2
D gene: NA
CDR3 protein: CASSFPNTGELFF
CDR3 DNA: TGTGCCAGCAGCTTCCCCAACACCGGGGAGCTGTTTTTT

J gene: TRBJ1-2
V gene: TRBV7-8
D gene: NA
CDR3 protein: CASSLVLRQTLNYGYTF
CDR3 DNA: TGTGCCAGCAGCTTAGTCCTAAGACAGACGCTTAACTATGGCTACACCTTC

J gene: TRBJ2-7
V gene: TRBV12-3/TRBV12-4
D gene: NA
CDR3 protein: CASSFRTYEQYF
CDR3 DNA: TGTGCCAGCAGTTTCCGGACTTACGAGCAGTACTTC

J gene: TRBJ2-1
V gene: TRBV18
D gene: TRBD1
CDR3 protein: CASSLDRGSDEQFF
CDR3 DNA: TGTGCCAGCTCACTGGACAGGGGGAGCGATGAGCAGTTCTTC

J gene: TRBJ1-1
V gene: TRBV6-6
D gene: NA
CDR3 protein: CASSKTEAFF
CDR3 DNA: TGTGCCAGCAGTAAAACTGAAGCTTTCTTT